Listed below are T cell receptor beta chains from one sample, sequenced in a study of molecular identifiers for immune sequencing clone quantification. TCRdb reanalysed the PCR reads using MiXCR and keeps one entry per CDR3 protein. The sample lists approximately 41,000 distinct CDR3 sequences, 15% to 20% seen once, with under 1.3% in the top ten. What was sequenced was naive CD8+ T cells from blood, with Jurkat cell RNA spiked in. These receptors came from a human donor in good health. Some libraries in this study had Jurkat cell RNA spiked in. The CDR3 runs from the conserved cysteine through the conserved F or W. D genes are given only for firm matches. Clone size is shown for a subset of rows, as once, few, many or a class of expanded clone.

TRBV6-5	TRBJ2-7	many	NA	CASSTGKQGSYEQYF	TGTGCCAGCAGTACGGGAAAACAGGGATCGTACGAGCAGTACTTC
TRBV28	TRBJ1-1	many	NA	CAISSRGTEAFF	TGTGCCATCTCGTCCCGGGGCACTGAAGCTTTCTTT
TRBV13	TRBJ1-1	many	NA	CASRSRGGVNTEAFF	TGTGCCAGCAGATCGAGAGGGGGAGTGAACACTGAAGCTTTCTTT
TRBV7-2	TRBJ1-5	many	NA	CASSPVRGGQPQHF	TGTGCCAGCAGCCCCGTGAGGGGAGGACAGCCCCAGCATTTT
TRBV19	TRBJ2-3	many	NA	CASSIVGSSTDTQYF	TGTGCCAGTAGTATAGTTGGTTCAAGTACAGATACGCAGTATTTT
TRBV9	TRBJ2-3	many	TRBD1	CASSAEGQGPDTQYF	TGTGCCAGCAGCGCCGAGGGACAGGGTCCCGATACGCAGTATTTT
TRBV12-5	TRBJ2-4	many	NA	CASGLVPVTGAKNIQYF	TGTGCTAGTGGTTTGGTACCGGTAACAGGAGCCAAAAACATTCAGTACTTC
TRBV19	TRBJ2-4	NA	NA	CASSPGRGVGIQYF	TGTGCCAGTAGTCCAGGGAGGGGGGTTGGCATTCAGTACTTC
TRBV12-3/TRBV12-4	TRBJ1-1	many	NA	CASSFGANTEAFF	TGTGCCAGCAGTTTCGGGGCGAACACTGAAGCTTTCTTT
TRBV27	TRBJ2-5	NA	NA	CASSLASDRIETQYF	TGTGCCAGCAGTCTCGCATCCGACAGGATTGAGACCCAGTACTTC
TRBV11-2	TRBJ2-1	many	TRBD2	CASSVQLAGAYNEQFF	TGTGCCAGCAGCGTCCAACTAGCGGGGGCCTACAATGAGCAGTTCTTC
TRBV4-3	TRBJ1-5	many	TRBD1	CASSQDWTGGLGSNQPQHF	TGCGCCAGCAGCCAAGATTGGACAGGGGGCCTTGGGAGCAATCAGCCCCAGCATTTT
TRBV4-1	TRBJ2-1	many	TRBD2	CASSRTSGTYNEQFF	TGCGCCAGCAGCCGGACTAGCGGGACTTACAATGAGCAGTTCTTC
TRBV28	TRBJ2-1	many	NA	CASSFRGRPGEQFF	TGTGCCAGCAGTTTCCGAGGGAGACCGGGTGAGCAGTTCTTC
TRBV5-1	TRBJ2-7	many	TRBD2	CASSGGTSGAVRLSEQYF	TGCGCCAGCAGCGGAGGGACTAGCGGGGCTGTCCGTTTGAGCGAGCAGTACTTC
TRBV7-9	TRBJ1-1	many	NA	CASGGNTEAFF	TGTGCAAGCGGAGGGAACACTGAAGCTTTCTTT
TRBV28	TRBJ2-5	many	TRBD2	CASSLSLAGVFGEETQYF	TGTGCCAGCAGTTTATCACTAGCGGGAGTATTTGGGGAAGAGACCCAGTACTTC
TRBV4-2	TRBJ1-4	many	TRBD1	CASSQERDRVRREKLFF	TGTGCCAGCAGCCAAGAAAGGGACAGGGTCCGACGTGAAAAACTGTTTTTT
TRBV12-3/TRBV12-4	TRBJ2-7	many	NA	CASSARPYEQYF	TGTGCCAGCAGTGCTCGACCCTACGAGCAGTACTTC
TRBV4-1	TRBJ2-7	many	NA	CASSPPMGFPYEQYF	TGCGCCAGCAGCCCCCCCATGGGGTTTCCCTACGAGCAGTACTTC
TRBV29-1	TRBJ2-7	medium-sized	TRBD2	CSVDTSGPEQYF	TGCAGCGTTGACACTAGCGGCCCTGAGCAGTACTTC
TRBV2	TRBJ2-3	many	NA	CASSGDSTDTQYF	TGTGCCAGCAGTGGGGACTCCACAGATACGCAGTATTTT
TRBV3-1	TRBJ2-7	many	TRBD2	CASSLVAGVGYEQYF	TGTGCCAGCAGCCTAGTAGCGGGAGTTGGTTACGAGCAGTACTTC
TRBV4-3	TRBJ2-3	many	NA	CASSQERGLVDPTDTQYF	TGCGCCAGCAGCCAAGAAAGAGGCCTAGTAGATCCCACAGATACGCAGTATTTT
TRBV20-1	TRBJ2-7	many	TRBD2	CSAVGSGSYEQYF	TGCAGTGCCGTAGGTAGCGGGAGCTACGAGCAGTACTTC
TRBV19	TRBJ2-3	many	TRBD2	CASSGLAGSTDTQYF	TGTGCCAGTAGTGGACTAGCGGGGAGCACAGATACGCAGTATTTT
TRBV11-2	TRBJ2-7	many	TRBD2	CASSPGLAGNEQYF	TGTGCCAGCAGCCCAGGACTAGCGGGAAACGAGCAGTACTTC
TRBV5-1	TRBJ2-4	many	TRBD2	CASSFAAGLAGATENIQYF	TGCGCCAGCAGCTTCGCCGCCGGACTAGCGGGAGCTACAGAAAACATTCAGTACTTC
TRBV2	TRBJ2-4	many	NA	CASSEPRPQQGLKNIQYF	TGTGCCAGCAGTGAACCGCGCCCCCAACAGGGCTTAAAAAACATTCAGTACTTC
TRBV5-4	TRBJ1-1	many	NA	CASSPEGIEAFF	TGTGCCAGCAGCCCGGAAGGGATTGAAGCTTTCTTT
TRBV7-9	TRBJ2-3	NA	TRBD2	CASSRLSGRVDTQYF	TGTGCCAGCAGCCGCCTTAGCGGGAGGGTTGATACGCAGTATTTT
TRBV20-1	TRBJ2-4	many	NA	CSGRTPAKNIQYF	TGCAGTGGCAGAACACCAGCCAAAAACATTCAGTACTTC
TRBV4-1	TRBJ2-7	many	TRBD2	CASSVTSGGAYEQYF	TGCGCCAGCAGTGTTACTAGCGGGGGGGCCTACGAGCAGTACTTC
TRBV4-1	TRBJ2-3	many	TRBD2	CASSQGRLAYDTDTQYF	TGCGCCAGCAGCCAAGGCCGACTAGCTTACGACACAGATACGCAGTATTTT
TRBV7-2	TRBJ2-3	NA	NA	CASSLGGGPPTDTQYF	TGTGCCAGCAGCTTAGGTGGCGGACCTCCCACGGATACGCAGTATTTT
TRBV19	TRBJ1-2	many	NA	CASSIFSGPHGYTF	TGTGCCAGTAGTATATTTTCAGGACCCCATGGCTACACCTTC
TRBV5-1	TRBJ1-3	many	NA	CASSPDRGNTIYF	TGCGCCAGCAGCCCCGACAGGGGAAACACCATATATTTT
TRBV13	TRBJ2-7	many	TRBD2	CASSPPGLVNEQYF	TGTGCCAGCAGCCCGCCGGGACTAGTGAACGAGCAGTACTTC
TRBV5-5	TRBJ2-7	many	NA	CASSLTGDPYEQYF	TGTGCCAGCAGCTTGACCGGTGACCCCTACGAGCAGTACTTC
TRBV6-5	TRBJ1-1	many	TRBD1	CASSPVRGQGGTEAFF	TGTGCCAGCAGCCCGGTTAGGGGACAGGGTGGCACTGAAGCTTTCTTT
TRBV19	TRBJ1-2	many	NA	CASNPIGGTNLNYGYTF	TGTGCCAGTAATCCAATAGGGGGGACGAACCTTAACTATGGCTACACCTTC
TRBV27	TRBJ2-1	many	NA	CASSLTIDPNEQFF	TGTGCCAGCAGTTTAACTATCGACCCCAATGAGCAGTTCTTC
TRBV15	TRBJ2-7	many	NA	CATSREGYGYEQYF	TGTGCCACCAGCAGAGAGGGGTACGGCTACGAGCAGTACTTC
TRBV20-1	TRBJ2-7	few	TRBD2	CSARGIAGVSSYEQYF	TGCAGTGCTAGAGGGATAGCGGGAGTAAGTTCCTACGAGCAGTACTTC
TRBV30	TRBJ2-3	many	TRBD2	CAWSRTSGSTDTQYF	TGTGCCTGGAGCCGGACTAGCGGAAGCACAGATACGCAGTATTTT
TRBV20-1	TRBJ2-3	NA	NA	CSAGTSSTDTQYF	TGCAGTGCAGGAACGTCTAGCACAGATACGCAGTATTTT
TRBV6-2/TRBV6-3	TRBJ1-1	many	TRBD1	CASSLGGNTEAFF	TGTGCCAGCAGTTTAGGGGGCAACACTGAAGCTTTCTTT
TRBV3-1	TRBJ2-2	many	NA	CASSQDPTRKNAGELFF	TGTGCCAGCAGCCAAGATCCAACACGGAAGAACGCCGGGGAGCTGTTTTTT
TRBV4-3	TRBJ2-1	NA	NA	CASSQDLGISYNEQFF	TGCGCCAGCAGCCAAGATCTAGGAATATCCTACAATGAGCAGTTCTTC
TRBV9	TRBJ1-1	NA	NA	CASSSDRANTEAFF	TGTGCCAGCAGCTCCGACAGAGCGAACACTGAAGCTTTCTTT
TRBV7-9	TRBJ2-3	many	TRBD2	CASTVSGAHTDTQYF	TGTGCCAGCACCGTTAGCGGGGCGCACACAGATACGCAGTATTTT
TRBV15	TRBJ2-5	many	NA	CATSRDGRLKETQYF	TGTGCCACCAGCAGAGACGGGAGACTGAAAGAGACCCAGTACTTC
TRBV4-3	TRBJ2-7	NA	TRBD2	CASSQTSGGAGDEQYF	TGCGCCAGCAGCCAGACTAGCGGGGGGGCTGGAGACGAGCAGTACTTC
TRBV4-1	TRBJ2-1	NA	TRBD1	CASSQGDRVQFF	TGCGCCAGCAGCCAAGGAGACAGGGTACAGTTCTTC
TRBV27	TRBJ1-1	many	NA	CASRRGRNTEAFF	TGTGCCAGCCGAAGAGGGCGGAACACTGAAGCTTTCTTT
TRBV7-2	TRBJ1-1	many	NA	CASSLATGTEAFF	TGTGCCAGCAGCTTAGCGACCGGGACTGAAGCTTTCTTT
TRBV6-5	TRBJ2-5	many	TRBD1	CASSPHRGPETQYF	TGTGCCAGCAGTCCGCACAGGGGGCCGGAGACCCAGTACTTC
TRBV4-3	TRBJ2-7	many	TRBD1	CASSQDRQGAGEQYF	TGCGCCAGCAGCCAAGATCGACAGGGGGCGGGGGAGCAGTACTTC
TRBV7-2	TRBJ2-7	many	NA	CASSLELGVFSYEQYF	TGTGCCAGCAGCTTAGAGTTAGGGGTCTTCTCCTACGAGCAGTACTTC